This T cell receptor (beta chain) was captured by sequencing in a study of blood T cell repertoires in COVID-19. Using immunoSEQ multiplex PCR, the repertoire was profiled, and TCRdb retains in-frame clones only, with some absent. The sample yields roughly 180,000 clones, approximately 82% seen once. The V end was cut by 0 bases, the J end by 2 bases, with 12 bases between. The CDR3 spans 16 residues. Germline CDR1 reads SGHAT; CDR2 reads FQNNGV. Sequenced input: PBMCs or T cells enriched from blood (not recorded which). The V and J genes are TRBV11-2 and TRBJ2-3, with D perhaps TRBD2 (6 bases). The sequence came from a woman in her 50s in a cohort exposed to, infected with or recovered from COVID-19 (not recorded which). CDR3 in amino acids: CASSLESGVNTDTQYF. In DNA form, the CDR3 reads TGTGCCAGCAGCTTAGAGTCGGGGGTGAACACAGATACGCAGTATTTT.